This is a list of T cell receptor beta chains from one sample in a study of cytomegalovirus exposure and HLA in healthy donors. Sequenced by immunoSEQ multiplex PCR; TCRdb stores in-frame clones only, minus some. The table for this sample gives over 100,000 clones. Sample: PBMCs. Receptor source: a middle-aged woman in good health and CMV-seropositive. Each CDR3 is given with its conserved first and last residue. The order of the fields is V gene, D gene, J gene, CDR3 DNA, CDR3 protein. D genes are given only for firm matches.

V gene: TRBV5-6; D gene: TRBD1; J gene: TRBJ2-7; CDR3 DNA: TGTGCCAGCAGCTCCCCCTGGGTGAAGGGGGCTATCGAGCAGTACTTC; CDR3 protein: CASSSPWVKGAIEQYF
V gene: TRBV6-5; D gene: NA; J gene: TRBJ2-1; CDR3 DNA: TGTGCCAGCAGTCCAGGGGGGAATGAGCAGTTCTTC; CDR3 protein: CASSPGGNEQFF
V gene: TRBV9; D gene: NA; J gene: TRBJ2-1; CDR3 DNA: TGTGCCAGCAGCTCACAGGGTAGGAATGAGCAGTTCTTC; CDR3 protein: CASSSQGRNEQFF
V gene: TRBV6-4; D gene: NA; J gene: TRBJ1-2; CDR3 DNA: TGTGCCAGCAGCCCTGAAAACTCTGCTAACTATGGCTACACCTTC; CDR3 protein: CASSPENSANYGYTF
V gene: TRBV18; D gene: TRBD1; J gene: TRBJ1-4; CDR3 DNA: TGTGCCAGCTCATTTGGGACAGGGGGCGTTGAAAAACTGTTTTTT; CDR3 protein: CASSFGTGGVEKLFF
V gene: TRBV15; D gene: TRBD2; J gene: TRBJ2-2; CDR3 DNA: TGTGCCACCAGCAGGGCGGGGGGAACCGGGGAGCTGTTTTTT; CDR3 protein: CATSRAGGTGELFF
V gene: TRBV7-9; D gene: TRBD1; J gene: TRBJ1-6; CDR3 DNA: TGTGCCAGCAGCTCGGGACAGGAGAATTCACCCCTCCACTTT; CDR3 protein: CASSSGQENSPLHF
V gene: TRBV5-1; D gene: NA; J gene: TRBJ2-5; CDR3 DNA: TGCGCCAGCAGCACCCAGGGAGAGACCCAGTACTTC; CDR3 protein: CASSTQGETQYF
V gene: TRBV5-1; D gene: NA; J gene: TRBJ2-4; CDR3 DNA: TGCGCCAGCAGTCTACCCCAAGATTTTGGCAAAAACATTCAGTACTTC; CDR3 protein: CASSLPQDFGKNIQYF
V gene: TRBV5-1; D gene: TRBD2; J gene: TRBJ2-3; CDR3 DNA: TGCGCCAGCAGCTTGGTCGGTAGCGGGAGGGCAACAGATACGCAGTATTTT; CDR3 protein: CASSLVGSGRATDTQYF
V gene: TRBV21-1; D gene: NA; J gene: TRBJ2-5; CDR3 DNA: TGTGCCAGCAGCAAAGTGTCGCGAAAAACGCAAGAGACCCAGTACTTC; CDR3 protein: CASSKVSRKTQETQYF
V gene: TRBV10-3; D gene: NA; J gene: TRBJ2-7; CDR3 DNA: TGTGCCATCAGGGTGGGGGGCTACGAGCAGTACTTC; CDR3 protein: CAIRVGGYEQYF
V gene: TRBV19; D gene: TRBD2; J gene: TRBJ2-2; CDR3 DNA: TGTGCCAGGATTAGCGGGATTGGAACCGGGGAGCTGTTTTTT; CDR3 protein: CARISGIGTGELFF
V gene: TRBV28; D gene: NA; J gene: TRBJ1-3; CDR3 DNA: TGTGCCAGCAGTCTCTTAGCGGGAAACACCATATATTTT; CDR3 protein: CASSLLAGNTIYF
V gene: TRBV9; D gene: TRBD1; J gene: TRBJ1-1; CDR3 DNA: TGTGCCAGCAGCGTAGACCCTGGGACAGGGGTTATTACTGAAGCTTTCTTT; CDR3 protein: CASSVDPGTGVITEAFF
V gene: TRBV9; D gene: TRBD1; J gene: TRBJ2-7; CDR3 DNA: TGTGCCAGCAGCGTAGTAGGGACAGGGACCCTCTACGAGCAGTACTTC; CDR3 protein: CASSVVGTGTLYEQYF
V gene: TRBV9; D gene: NA; J gene: TRBJ1-1; CDR3 DNA: TGTGCCAGCAGCGCATCGAGGACTGGCACTGAAGCTTTCTTT; CDR3 protein: CASSASRTGTEAFF
V gene: TRBV11-3; D gene: TRBD1; J gene: TRBJ2-2; CDR3 DNA: TGTGCCAGCAGCTTCACAGGGGTCGGAACCGGGGAGCTGTTTTTT; CDR3 protein: CASSFTGVGTGELFF
V gene: TRBV10-3; D gene: NA; J gene: TRBJ2-3; CDR3 DNA: TGTGCCGTAAATGGAGGAAACAGGGCCAACCGGGATTTT; CDR3 protein: CAVNGGNRANRDF
V gene: TRBV6-4; D gene: TRBD1; J gene: TRBJ1-2; CDR3 DNA: TGTGCCAGCAGTCCCGACAGGGAAGAACCCTACACCTTC; CDR3 protein: CASSPDREEPYTF
V gene: TRBV28; D gene: TRBD2; J gene: TRBJ2-2; CDR3 DNA: TGTGCCAGCAAACTAGCGGGAGCAGTCCGGCCCGGGGAGCTGTTTTTT; CDR3 protein: CASKLAGAVRPGELFF
V gene: TRBV6-5; D gene: TRBD2; J gene: TRBJ2-3; CDR3 DNA: TGTGCCAGCAGTTACCGACTAGCGGGAGCCACAGATACGCAGTATTTT; CDR3 protein: CASSYRLAGATDTQYF
V gene: TRBV6-6; D gene: NA; J gene: TRBJ1-2; CDR3 DNA: TGTGCCAGCAGTTACCCCGGGGACTACTATGGCTACACCTTC; CDR3 protein: CASSYPGDYYGYTF
V gene: TRBV7-2; D gene: TRBD1; J gene: TRBJ1-4; CDR3 DNA: TGTGCCATCGAAGGGACAGTTGAAAAACTGTTTTTT; CDR3 protein: CAIEGTVEKLFF
V gene: TRBV2; D gene: TRBD2; J gene: TRBJ2-1; CDR3 DNA: TGTGCCAGCAGTGGAATGAAGCGGGAGGGCCCTCGGAATGAGCAGTTCTTC; CDR3 protein: CASSGMKREGPRNEQFF
V gene: TRBV27; D gene: TRBD2; J gene: TRBJ2-7; CDR3 DNA: TGTGCCAGCAGTGGGGGGGGTTACGAGCAGTACTTC; CDR3 protein: CASSGGGYEQYF
V gene: TRBV29-1; D gene: NA; J gene: TRBJ1-2; CDR3 DNA: TGCAGCGTTGCCATGACAGGAAGCTACACCTTC; CDR3 protein: CSVAMTGSYTF
V gene: TRBV29-1; D gene: TRBD2; J gene: TRBJ2-1; CDR3 DNA: TGCAGCACTCGGCCGGGAGGGCTTGGTGAGCAGTTCTTC; CDR3 protein: CSTRPGGLGEQFF
V gene: TRBV25-1; D gene: NA; J gene: TRBJ2-5; CDR3 DNA: TGTGCCAGCACTCAGGGTTCTGTCGGAGAGACCCAGTACTTC; CDR3 protein: CASTQGSVGETQYF
V gene: TRBV28; D gene: TRBD2; J gene: TRBJ2-1; CDR3 DNA: TGTGCCAGCTCGGGACTCGGGACTAGCGGTCCCAATGAGCAGTTCTTC; CDR3 protein: CASSGLGTSGPNEQFF
V gene: TRBV10-3; D gene: NA; J gene: TRBJ1-4; CDR3 DNA: TGTGCCATCAGTGAACAGGTACGAGAAAAACTGTTTTTT; CDR3 protein: CAISEQVREKLFF
V gene: TRBV7-9; D gene: NA; J gene: TRBJ1-2; CDR3 DNA: TGTGCCAGCAGCTTAAGAGAGGCTAGGGGTAACTATGGCTACACCTTC; CDR3 protein: CASSLREARGNYGYTF
V gene: TRBV7-6; D gene: NA; J gene: TRBJ1-1; CDR3 DNA: TGTGCCAGCAGCTCTCGCCCAGGGGCCATGAACACTGAAGCTTTCTTT; CDR3 protein: CASSSRPGAMNTEAFF
V gene: TRBV27; D gene: NA; J gene: TRBJ2-1; CDR3 DNA: TGTGCCAGCGCCCTCCGGGGGTTTGGTTTCTTC; CDR3 protein: CASALRGFGFF
V gene: TRBV11-3; D gene: TRBD1; J gene: TRBJ2-7; CDR3 DNA: TGTGCCAGCAGCGTCGGACAGGGGCCTCAGTACTTC; CDR3 protein: CASSVGQGPQYF
V gene: TRBV7-6; D gene: NA; J gene: TRBJ2-1; CDR3 DNA: TGTGCCAGCAGCTTAGAGGGGGTGCAGTTCTTC; CDR3 protein: CASSLEGVQFF
V gene: TRBV5-8; D gene: NA; J gene: TRBJ2-4; CDR3 DNA: TGTGCCAGCAGCCCGGCAGGCGTAGCCAAAAACATTCAGTACTTC; CDR3 protein: CASSPAGVAKNIQYF
V gene: TRBV5-1; D gene: TRBD1; J gene: TRBJ2-7; CDR3 DNA: TGCGCCAGCAGCTTGATTAGGGGGACAGGGGGCGGCGAGCAGTACTTC; CDR3 protein: CASSLIRGTGGGEQYF
V gene: TRBV4-1; D gene: NA; J gene: TRBJ2-3; CDR3 DNA: TGCGCCAGCAGCCAAGTAGGGGGGAGGGCGGGAGATACGCAGTATTTT; CDR3 protein: CASSQVGGRAGDTQYF
V gene: TRBV6-5; D gene: TRBD2; J gene: TRBJ2-3; CDR3 DNA: TGTGCCAGCAGCGGGAGGGGTAGGGATACGCAGTATTTT; CDR3 protein: CASSGRGRDTQYF
V gene: TRBV14; D gene: NA; J gene: TRBJ2-7; CDR3 DNA: TGTGCCAGCAGCCAAGGCTACGAGCAGTACTTC; CDR3 protein: CASSQGYEQYF
V gene: TRBV5-1; D gene: NA; J gene: TRBJ2-3; CDR3 DNA: TGCGCCAGCAGCTTGGAACTGGCAGGGGGCACAGATACGCAGTATTTT; CDR3 protein: CASSLELAGGTDTQYF
V gene: TRBV29-1; D gene: NA; J gene: TRBJ2-2; CDR3 DNA: TGCAGCGTTGAGCCCTTGAGCACCGGGGAGCTGTTTTTT; CDR3 protein: CSVEPLSTGELFF
V gene: TRBV6-6; D gene: TRBD2; J gene: TRBJ2-5; CDR3 DNA: TGTGCCAGTTGGGTAGCGGGAGGGGCGGGGACCCAGTACTTC; CDR3 protein: CASWVAGGAGTQYF
V gene: TRBV5-6; D gene: TRBD2; J gene: TRBJ2-3; CDR3 DNA: TGTGCCAGCAGCTACAGACTAGCGGGGTTCACAGATACGCAGTATTTT; CDR3 protein: CASSYRLAGFTDTQYF
V gene: TRBV15; D gene: TRBD2; J gene: TRBJ2-1; CDR3 DNA: TGTGCCACCAGCAGACCAACCGGGACTAGCGGGAGTAAGTTCTTC; CDR3 protein: CATSRPTGTSGSKFF
V gene: TRBV30; D gene: TRBD1; J gene: TRBJ1-5; CDR3 DNA: TGTGCCTGGACCCAGGGACAGGGGGATCAGCCCCAGCATTTT; CDR3 protein: CAWTQGQGDQPQHF
V gene: TRBV21-1; D gene: NA; J gene: TRBJ1-4; CDR3 DNA: TGTGCCAGCAGCCAGATGGGCGTCCGTTCGGAAAAACTGTTTTTT; CDR3 protein: CASSQMGVRSEKLFF
V gene: TRBV14; D gene: NA; J gene: TRBJ2-3; CDR3 DNA: TGTGCCAGCAGCCAAGCTCCGGGATTAAGCACAGATACGCAGTATTTT; CDR3 protein: CASSQAPGLSTDTQYF
V gene: TRBV11-2; D gene: TRBD2; J gene: TRBJ2-1; CDR3 DNA: TGTGCCAGCAGCTTATCTCCAGCGGGAGGCCATGAGCAGTTCTTC; CDR3 protein: CASSLSPAGGHEQFF
V gene: TRBV4-1; D gene: TRBD2; J gene: TRBJ2-7; CDR3 DNA: TGCGCCAGCAGCCAAGTAGCGGGGACCTACGAGCAGTACTTC; CDR3 protein: CASSQVAGTYEQYF
V gene: TRBV7-3; D gene: TRBD1; J gene: TRBJ2-1; CDR3 DNA: TGTGCCAGCAGCGCCCGACAGGGTGCCTACAATGAGCAGTTCTTC; CDR3 protein: CASSARQGAYNEQFF
V gene: TRBV7-2; D gene: NA; J gene: TRBJ1-5; CDR3 DNA: TGTGCCAGCAGCTTCCTATGGCAGCCCCAGCATTTT; CDR3 protein: CASSFLWQPQHF